This is a list of T cell receptor beta chains from one sample in a study of Tregs in tolerant kidney transplant recipients. This table comes from immunoSEQ multiplex PCR, and its TCRdb copy is limited to in-frame clones, with some not included. Here the sample spans around 78,000 clones, approximately 90% being singletons. The sample was Tregs from blood, taken before the transplant. These TCRs come from a human donor who received a combined kidney and bone marrow transplant. The CDR3 runs from the conserved cysteine through the conserved F or W. The order of the fields is CDR3 DNA, CDR3 protein, V gene, clone size, D gene, J gene. A D gene is named only where the DNA matches it firmly. Clone size is stated in some rows and not others, as once, few, many or a class when expanded.

DNA: TGTGCCAGCAGCGATCTAGCGGTTGCCTACGAGCAGTACTTC
CDR3: CASSDLAVAYEQYF
V: TRBV2
size: .
D: TRBD2
J: TRBJ2-7

DNA: TGCGCCAGCAGCTTGGAGATGGTGAACACTGAAGCTTTCTTT
CDR3: CASSLEMVNTEAFF
V: TRBV5-1
size: .
D: .
J: TRBJ1-1

DNA: TGTGCCAGCAGCCCCCCGGGACTAGCCTACGAGCAGTACTTC
CDR3: CASSPPGLAYEQYF
V: TRBV7-2
size: once
D: TRBD2
J: TRBJ2-7

DNA: TGTGCCAGCAGCGTTAGCGGGAGAGGCACAGATACGCAGTATTTT
CDR3: CASSVSGRGTDTQYF
V: TRBV9
size: .
D: TRBD2
J: TRBJ2-3

DNA: TGTGCCAGCAGCTTTGGACAGGTTACAGATACGCAGTATTTT
CDR3: CASSFGQVTDTQYF
V: TRBV6-6
size: .
D: TRBD1
J: TRBJ2-3

DNA: TGCGCCAGCAGCCTCCCACGGGCGGGAACACAAGAGACCCAGTACTTC
CDR3: CASSLPRAGTQETQYF
V: TRBV4-1
size: .
D: .
J: TRBJ2-5

DNA: TGTGCCAGCAGCCAAGTTCCGGGACGGGCAATGCAGCCCCAGCATTTT
CDR3: CASSQVPGRAMQPQHF
V: TRBV4-1
size: .
D: .
J: TRBJ1-5

DNA: TGTGCCAGCACCGGGCAGCAGTACTCTGGAAACACCATATATTTT
CDR3: CASTGQQYSGNTIYF
V: TRBV28
size: few
D: .
J: TRBJ1-3

DNA: TGTGCCAGCGGGGTAGCGGGACGGGGTTGGAATGAGCAGTTCTTC
CDR3: CASGVAGRGWNEQFF
V: TRBV6-6
size: .
D: TRBD2
J: TRBJ2-1

DNA: TGTGCCAGTAGTATAGATCTATGGCTAGCGGGAGGGCCGAACACCGGGGAGCTGTTTTTT
CDR3: CASSIDLWLAGGPNTGELFF
V: TRBV19
size: .
D: TRBD2
J: TRBJ2-2

DNA: TGTGCCAGTAGTAGTCTTTGGACTAGCGGGAGTTACGAGCAGTACTTC
CDR3: CASSSLWTSGSYEQYF
V: TRBV19
size: .
D: TRBD2
J: TRBJ2-7

DNA: TGCGCCAGCAGTAGAGGACAGGGGGCGACCGGGGAGCTGTTTTTT
CDR3: CASSRGQGATGELFF
V: TRBV10-1
size: .
D: TRBD1
J: TRBJ2-2

DNA: TGTGCCACCAGCAGAGTAGCAGGCACAGATACGCAGTATTTT
CDR3: CATSRVAGTDTQYF
V: TRBV15
size: .
D: .
J: TRBJ2-3

DNA: TGTGCCAGCAGTTCCTACCAAGAGACCCAGTACTTC
CDR3: CASSSYQETQYF
V: TRBV6-1
size: once
D: .
J: TRBJ2-5

DNA: TGTGCCAGCAGCTTGGAACCGGGACGCAGCACAGATACGCAGTATTTT
CDR3: CASSLEPGRSTDTQYF
V: TRBV5-4
size: once
D: .
J: TRBJ2-3

DNA: TGTGCCAGCAGTTTGCGGGCCGGGGCCCGGCTCGAGCAGTACTTC
CDR3: CASSLRAGARLEQYF
V: TRBV27
size: .
D: .
J: TRBJ2-7

DNA: TGCGCCAGCAGCCGGGGACAGGGGGCCGATGAGCAGTTCTTC
CDR3: CASSRGQGADEQFF
V: TRBV4-1
size: few
D: TRBD1
J: TRBJ2-1

DNA: TGTGCCAGCAGCTTAGGCAACCAAGAGACCCAGTACTTC
CDR3: CASSLGNQETQYF
V: TRBV11-1
size: .
D: .
J: TRBJ2-5

DNA: TGTGCCACGGCGGACAGGGAATCCAATGAGCAGTTCTTC
CDR3: CATADRESNEQFF
V: TRBV10-3
size: .
D: TRBD1
J: TRBJ2-1

DNA: TGTGCCAGTAGTATTAACAGGGACCACGAGCAGTACTTC
CDR3: CASSINRDHEQYF
V: TRBV19
size: .
D: .
J: TRBJ2-7

DNA: TGTGCCAGCAGCGTAGGGGAACACAATGAGCAGTTCTTC
CDR3: CASSVGEHNEQFF
V: TRBV9
size: .
D: .
J: TRBJ2-1

DNA: TGTGCCAGCAGTTTAATTGACAGGGACAATCAGCCCCAGCATTTT
CDR3: CASSLIDRDNQPQHF
V: TRBV28
size: .
D: TRBD1
J: TRBJ1-5

DNA: TGTGCCAGCAGTTACCGGGACATCTACAATGAGCAGTTCTTC
CDR3: CASSYRDIYNEQFF
V: TRBV28
size: .
D: .
J: TRBJ2-1

DNA: TGTGCCAGCAGCAAAGATCGCACAGGGGAAACCCATCAGCCCCAGCATTTT
CDR3: CASSKDRTGETHQPQHF
V: TRBV21-1
size: .
D: .
J: TRBJ1-5

DNA: TGTGCCAGCAGCTTCCGGGGGAGAGGTGAAAAACTGTTTTTT
CDR3: CASSFRGRGEKLFF
V: TRBV5-6
size: .
D: .
J: TRBJ1-4

DNA: TGTGCCAGCAGCTTCAAAGGGCTAGCGAACACTGAAGCTTTCTTT
CDR3: CASSFKGLANTEAFF
V: TRBV11-2
size: .
D: .
J: TRBJ1-1

DNA: TGTGCCAGCAGTTTCCCGGGACAGGGCTACAATGAGCAGTTCTTC
CDR3: CASSFPGQGYNEQFF
V: TRBV6-5
size: .
D: TRBD1
J: TRBJ2-1

DNA: TGTGCCAGCAGCTTAGGGAACTCTGGGGCCAACGTCCTGACTTTC
CDR3: CASSLGNSGANVLTF
V: TRBV7-3
size: .
D: .
J: TRBJ2-6

DNA: TGTGCCAGCAGCTTGGGGGGCGACTACTACGAGCAGTACTTC
CDR3: CASSLGGDYYEQYF
V: TRBV5-5
size: .
D: .
J: TRBJ2-7

DNA: TGTGCCAGCAGTGTCAGGGGGGGGTGGGGCACTGAAGCTTTCTTT
CDR3: CASSVRGGWGTEAFF
V: TRBV27
size: few
D: TRBD1
J: TRBJ1-1

DNA: TGTGCCAGCAGGCCGAGCGGGAGTCGCGCAGATACGCAGTATTTT
CDR3: CASRPSGSRADTQYF
V: TRBV6-5
size: .
D: TRBD2
J: TRBJ2-3

DNA: TGTGCCAGCAGTTACGGGAGCAATCAGCCCCAGCATTTT
CDR3: CASSYGSNQPQHF
V: TRBV28
size: .
D: .
J: TRBJ1-5

DNA: TGCGCCAGCAGCACGAATGGATACGGCACAGATACGCAGTATTTT
CDR3: CASSTNGYGTDTQYF
V: TRBV5-1
size: .
D: .
J: TRBJ2-3

DNA: TGCGCCAGCAGCTTGGGGACTAGCGGGAGGATGGTCAATGAGCAGTTCTTC
CDR3: CASSLGTSGRMVNEQFF
V: TRBV5-1
size: .
D: TRBD2
J: TRBJ2-1

DNA: TGTGCCAGCAGTGAGCGGGGGGGGAACACTGAAGCTTTCTTT
CDR3: CASSERGGNTEAFF
V: TRBV2
size: few
D: .
J: TRBJ1-1

DNA: TGTGCCAGCAGCCTACAGCGGGGCTACGAGCAGTACTTC
CDR3: CASSLQRGYEQYF
V: TRBV2
size: .
D: TRBD2
J: TRBJ2-7

DNA: TGTGCCAGCAGTCCAAGAGGGTCACAGTATAGCAATCAGCCCCAGCATTTT
CDR3: CASSPRGSQYSNQPQHF
V: TRBV7-2
size: .
D: .
J: TRBJ1-5

DNA: TGTGCCAGCAGTTTATGGCTCAATCAGCCCCAGCATTTT
CDR3: CASSLWLNQPQHF
V: TRBV28
size: .
D: .
J: TRBJ1-5

DNA: TGTGCCAGCAGCGTAGTCGGTAGCCAGCAGGAGACCCAGTACTTC
CDR3: CASSVVGSQQETQYF
V: TRBV9
size: .
D: .
J: TRBJ2-5